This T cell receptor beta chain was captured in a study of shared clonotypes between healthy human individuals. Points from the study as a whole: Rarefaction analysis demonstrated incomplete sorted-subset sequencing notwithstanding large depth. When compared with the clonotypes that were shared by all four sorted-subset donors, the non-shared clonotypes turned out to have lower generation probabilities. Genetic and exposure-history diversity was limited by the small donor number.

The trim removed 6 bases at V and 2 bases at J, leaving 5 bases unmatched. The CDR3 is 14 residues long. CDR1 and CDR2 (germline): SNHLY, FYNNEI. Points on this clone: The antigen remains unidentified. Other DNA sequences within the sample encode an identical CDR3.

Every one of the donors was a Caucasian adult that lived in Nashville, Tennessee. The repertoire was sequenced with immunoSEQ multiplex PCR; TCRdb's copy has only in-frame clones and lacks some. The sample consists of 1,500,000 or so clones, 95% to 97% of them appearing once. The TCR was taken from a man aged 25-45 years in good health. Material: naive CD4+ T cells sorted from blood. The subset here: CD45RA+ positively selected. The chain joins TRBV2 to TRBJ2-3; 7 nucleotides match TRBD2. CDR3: CASRDWDYTDTQYF. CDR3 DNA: TGTGCCAGCAGAGACTGGGACTACACAGATACGCAGTATTTT.